This TCR beta chain was identified during a study of T-cell memory formation after mild COVID-19. Overall study context: Among the donors, TCR clusters were largely specific to each donor.

The germline CDR1 and CDR2 sequences are SEHNR and FQNEAQ (reference sequence). V gave up 3 bases and J gave up 4 bases; unmatched junction bases: 14. The CDR3 is 17 amino acids. 5'RACE with constant-segment primers built TCRalpha and TCRbeta cDNA libraries with UMIs. TCRdb processed the 5' RACE reads anew with MiXCR; each CDR3 protein has one entry. This sample carries 350,000 to 450,000 distinct CDR3 sequences, under 30% of them seen once, and the ten largest clones take about 13%. Regarding the study as a whole: Several responding clones turned up in pre-infection memory, indicating that cross-reactive memory may have taken part. Contracting CD8+ clones were enriched in EMRA, CD4+ mainly in CM and EM.

In regard to this clonotype: Its target is unknown.

The sequencing sample was made of PBMCs or a T cell subset sorted from them (not recorded which). The sequence was obtained from an adult woman who had mild COVID-19 (a few samples of this study predate the infection). Cell type and time point are not known. This chain connects TRBV7-9 to TRBJ2-5; 7 nucleotides align to TRBD1. The CDR3 reads CASSFRVGQAGGETQYF. The DNA of the CDR3 is TGTGCCAGCAGCTTTCGGGTTGGACAGGCAGGAGGAGAGACCCAGTACTTC.